This TCR beta chain was obtained from a study of long-term antiretroviral therapy in people with HIV. CDR1 and CDR2 (germline): SGHRS, YFSETQ. V shed 4 bases and J 4 bases; nucleotides not matched to a gene: 6. This CDR3 comprises 15 residues. Version v3.0 of the immunoSEQ assay ran at survey level. The protocol was immunoSEQ multiplex PCR, while the TCRdb copy is restricted to in-frame clones and leaves out a portion. The top ten hold roughly 5% of the sample, which has tens of thousands of clones, just under 85% seen once. This chain links TRBV5-1 with TRBJ1-1; 11 nucleotides agree with TRBD1. The clonotype originates from a young man with HIV. Sequencing used unsorted PBMCs, obtained 0.7 years before starting antiretroviral therapy. CDR3 region: CASSVTGTGGTEAFF. CDR3 DNA sequence: TGCGCCAGCAGCGTAACCGGGACAGGGGGCACTGAAGCTTTCTTT.